Shown below are 19 T cell receptor beta chains from a single sample sequenced in a study of beta chain features in type 1 diabetes. General study findings and limits: TCRB CDR3 length was moderately but significantly reduced in all four CD4+ subsets of Type 1 diabetes patients.

The authors reverse transcribed all of the isolated RNA, so sequencing captured expressed TCRB transcripts. TCRdb's table, derived via immunoSEQ multiplex PCR, lists solely in-frame clones and lacks some. The repertoire holds under 150,000 clones, with around 8.8% as singletons. These receptors have no identified antigens. Material for sequencing was central memory CD4+ T cells from blood. Source of these receptors: a young man with type 1 diabetes.

CDR3 DNA sequence: TGTGCCACTCAGCAGACTAGCGGGGGGGCAGGAGATACGCAGTATTTT. The encoded protein is CATQQTSGGAGDTQYF. V is TRBV7-2 and J is TRBJ2-3; 14 positions agree with TRBD2. With 10 bases clipped from V and 5 bases from J, the junction kept 11 bases outside the gene matches. The germline V gene encodes CDR1 SGHTA and CDR2 FQGNSA. CDR3 size: 16 residues.

This clone showed up just a few times. Written as DNA, the CDR3 is TGCGCCAGCAGCCGCGCAGGTCGCTACACCTTC. This sequence encodes CASSRAGRYTF. The J gene is TRBJ1-2, the V gene TRBV4-1; the D is unclear. The ends were cut back, 4 bases at V and 9 bases at J, with 9 bases in the middle. This CDR3 comprises 11 residues. Germline CDR1 reads MGHRA; CDR2 reads YSYEKL.

This sequence joins TRBV9 and TRBJ1-2; 9 bases line up with TRBD1. The CDR3 extends over 15 amino acids. The V and J ends lost 2 bases and 4 bases, in that order; junction bases with no gene match: 6. CDR1 SGDLS and CDR2 YYNGEE come from the germline V gene. The CDR3 DNA sequence: TGTGCCAGCAGCGTCCGGGACAGGGAGACCTATGGCTACACCTTC. Translated: CASSVRDRETYGYTF.

The V call is TRBV7-3, the J call TRBJ2-3, with D perhaps TRBD1 (6 bases). The V end was cut by 5 bases, the J end by 3 bases, with 9 bases between. The CDR3 is made up of 13 amino acids. The germline V gene has CDR1 SGHTA and CDR2 FQGTGA. Written as DNA, the CDR3 is TGTGCCAGCAGCCGACAGGTGACAGATACGCAGTATTTT. Translated, it gives CASSRQVTDTQYF.

The V call is TRBV7-2, the J call TRBJ2-2; possibly TRBD1 for D (5 bases). With 5 bases removed from V and 0 bases from J, the gap between germline ends came to 13 bases. The length of the CDR3 is 16 residues. Germline lookup yields CDR1 SGHTA and CDR2 FQGNSA. For the CDR3, the DNA is TGTGCCAGCAGCCCCTTAGGGGTGTCGAACACCGGGGAGCTGTTTTTT. Protein: CASSPLGVSNTGELFF.

This clone appeared a few times. The J gene is TRBJ2-7, the V gene TRBV7-2; TRBD1 matches 9 bases. V was clipped by 5 bases and J by 3 bases; unmatched bases: 8. The CDR3 contains 15 residues. CDR1 is SGHTA, CDR2 FQGNSA, per germline. The CDR3 reads CASSPGQGPVYEQYF. CDR3 DNA: TGTGCCAGCAGCCCCGGACAGGGGCCAGTCTACGAGCAGTACTTC.

This clone has only a few counts. The V and J genes are TRBV7-3 and TRBJ1-1; perhaps TRBD1 as D (6 bases). Germline CDR1 SGHTA, CDR2 FQGTGA. The CDR3 consists of 11 residues. Trimming stripped 5 bases from V and 11 bases from J, with 12 bases between. For the CDR3, the DNA is TGTGCCAGCAGCCAAGGGGGGGCGGCTTTCTTT. Translated, it gives CASSQGGAAFF.

The chain recombines TRBV28 with TRBJ1-2; D perhaps matches TRBD1 (6 bases). The germline V gene has CDR1 MDHEN and CDR2 SYDVKM. Trimming took off 6 bases at V and 7 bases at J, with 18 bases between the two ends. This CDR3 is built from 14 residues. The CDR3 bases are TGTGCCAGCAGCTATACCCAGGGGATCATTGGCTACACCTTC. Amino acid sequence: CASSYTQGIIGYTF.

This clone was seen more than once but under ten times. The V and J genes are TRBV11-2 and TRBJ2-7, with 9 bases matching TRBD1. V was pared by 5 bases and J by 4 bases, with 9 bases of the junction left unmatched. CDR1 is SGHAT and CDR2 is FQNNGV in the germline V gene. This CDR3 is built from 15 residues. The CDR3 coding sequence is TGTGCCAGCAGCCGAATGGGACAGGGAATGTACGAGCAGTACTTC. As protein: CASSRMGQGMYEQYF.

This chain links TRBV5-1 with TRBJ1-2; D possibly corresponds to TRBD1 (5 bases). Looked up from germline, CDR1 is SGHRS and CDR2 is YFSETQ. This CDR3 is built from 14 residues. The V and J ends lost 0 bases and 8 bases respectively, with 14 bases between them. The CDR3 sequence: CASSLEARAYGYTF. CDR3 coding DNA: TGCGCCAGCAGCTTGGAGGCCAGGGCTTACGGCTACACCTTC.

The chain combines TRBV5-1 with TRBJ2-7; D is possibly TRBD1 (6 bases). In germline, CDR1 is SGHRS, CDR2 YFSETQ. This CDR3 is built from 13 residues. The germline V and J ends were trimmed by 0 bases and 6 bases, with 10 bases remaining between them. In DNA, the CDR3 is TGCGCCAGCAGCTTGGGGCAGGGGCTCGAGCAGTACTTC. Translated, it gives CASSLGQGLEQYF.

V is TRBV11-2 and J is TRBJ1-6; TRBD1 might be the D (5 bases). The CDR3 runs to 12 residues. CDR1 is SGHAT and CDR2 is FQNNGV in the germline V gene. V lost 7 bases to trimming and J lost 9 bases, with 10 bases between them. This CDR3 is CASTSTVSPLHF. The CDR3 DNA follows: TGTGCCAGCACCTCGACAGTTTCACCCCTCCACTTT.

This chain uses TRBV15 with TRBJ2-7, with TRBD2 as a possible D gene (7 bases). Germline V gene data show CDR1 as LNHNV and CDR2 as YYDKDF (reference sequence). Trimming took 2 bases from V and 2 from J, leaving 13 bases between them. The CDR3 is made up of 15 amino acids. CDR3 residues: CATSRPQGGAYEQYF. Written as DNA, the CDR3 is TGTGCCACCAGCAGACCCCAAGGGGGGGCCTACGAGCAGTACTTC.

This chain connects TRBV27 to TRBJ1-3; D is unresolved. Trimming removed 5 bases at V and 0 bases at J, with 5 bases between. Germline assignment: CDR1 MNHEY and CDR2 SMNVEV (reference sequence). The CDR3 spans 13 residues. CDR3 nucleotides: TGTGCCAGCAGTGAGAGCTCTGGAAACACCATATATTTT. It encodes CASSESSGNTIYF.

The chain uses TRBV7-9 and TRBJ2-1, with 10 nucleotides matching TRBD2. Looked up from germline, CDR1 is SEHNR and CDR2 is FQNEAQ (reference sequence). The CDR3 covers 16 residues. V shed 3 bases, J shed 4 bases, and the junction held 6 bases outside the gene matches. As DNA, the CDR3 is TGTGCCAGCAGCTTGAGTAGGACTAGCGGATACAATGAGCAGTTCTTC. Translation gives CASSLSRTSGYNEQFF.

This clone was observed a few times. The genes are TRBV2 and TRBJ2-2; TRBD1 might be the D (6 bases). The CDR3 totals 14 residues. Trimming took off 1 base at V and 4 bases at J, with 7 bases between the two ends. Germline lookup yields CDR1 SNHLY and CDR2 FYNNEI. CDR3 sequence: CASSEEGGTGELFF. The DNA for the CDR3 is TGTGCCAGCAGTGAAGAAGGGGGCACCGGGGAGCTGTTTTTT.

The chain employs TRBV28 and TRBJ1-1; possibly TRBD1 for D (5 bases). The CDR3 is made up of 15 amino acids. V was clipped by 2 bases and J by 4 bases, with 14 bases between them. In germline, CDR1 is MDHEN, CDR2 SYDVKM. The CDR3 DNA reads as TGTGCCAGCAGTTTACGCCCAGGAAGGGGCACTGAAGCTTTCTTT. This translates into CASSLRPGRGTEAFF.

This clone was found a few times. The chain employs TRBV2 and TRBJ1-1; D unresolved. With 8 bases removed from V and 5 bases from J, the gap between germline ends came to 9 bases. Germline V gene lookup returns CDR1 SNHLY and CDR2 FYNNEI. The CDR3 runs 11 residues. As DNA, the CDR3 is TGTGCCAGCCACTCGCTTACTGAAGCTTTCTTT. It codes for CASHSLTEAFF.

This clone was counted a few times. The genes are TRBV11-1 and TRBJ2-7; a weak D match, TRBD2 (6 bases). The CDR3 sequence is 16 residues long. Germline-derived CDR1 and CDR2 are SGHAT and FQDESV (reference sequence). V was trimmed by 2 bases and J by 7 bases, leaving 21 bases between them. The CDR3 nucleotides read TGTGCCAGCAGCTTAAGGCCCCGGGAGCTATACGTGGAGCAGTACTTC. It yields the protein CASSLRPRELYVEQYF. Variable domain in full (rest from reference TRBV11-1 and TRBJ2-7): EAEVAQSPRYKITEKSQAVAFWCDPISGHATLYWYRQILGQGPELLVQFQDESVVDDSQLPKDRFSAERLKGVDSTLKIQPAELGDSAMYLCASSLRPRELYVEQYFGPGTRLTVT.